The 30 T cell receptor beta chains presented below share a single source sample, sequenced in a study of identical twins. TCRdb ran MiXCR on the 5' RACE reads and lists one entry per CDR3 protein. The sample yields a few hundred thousand distinct CDR3 sequences, around 12% seen once. The data also belong to a second study, concerning yellow fever vaccine responses in identical twins.

Sequencing input: CD8+ T cells sorted from blood. The receptors shown here come from a young woman in good health.

This clonotype was seen many times. The chain couples TRBV10-3 to TRBJ2-5; possibly TRBD1 for D (6 bases). The germline V gene encodes CDR1 ENHRY and CDR2 SYGVKD. The CDR3 runs to 12 residues. V was trimmed by 8 bases and J by 0 bases, leaving 7 bases between them. For the CDR3, the DNA is TGTGCCATCGGGGACAACCAAGAGACCCAGTACTTC. It encodes CAIGDNQETQYF.

This clonotype turned up a few times. The V gene is TRBV9, the J gene TRBJ2-4; 9 nucleotides agree with TRBD1. This CDR3 is 17 amino acids long. Trimming removed 4 bases from V and 1 base from J; junction bases left unmatched: 9. Germline V gene data show CDR1 as SGDLS and CDR2 as YYNGEE. CDR3 bases: TGTGCCAGCAGCAACCACACCGGGACAGGGGCCAAAAACATTCAGTACTTC. Translated: CASSNHTGTGAKNIQYF.

The chain combines TRBV12-3 or TRBV12-4 with TRBJ2-5, with unresolved D. V was shortened by 1 base and J by 5 bases, with 17 bases between the two germline ends. The CDR3 loop spans 16 amino acids. The CDR3 region has the DNA TGTGCCAGCAGTTTAGTCCCGGGCCGCCGCCAGGAGACCCAGTACTTC. Its translation is CASSLVPGRRQETQYF.

In its sample, this clonotype was seen many times. The chain uses TRBV29-1 and TRBJ2-5, with 7 bases lining up with TRBD1. The CDR3 runs to 13 residues. After removal of 4 bases from V and 3 bases from J, the junction contained 5 bases not matched to a gene. Looked up from germline, CDR1 is SQVTM and CDR2 is ANQGSEA. DNA for the CDR3: TGCAGCGTTGTCCGGACAGGTGAAGAGACCCAGTACTTC. It specifies CSVVRTGEETQYF.

The table lists this clonotype with a few counts. The genes are TRBV27 and TRBJ1-5; D perhaps matches TRBD1 (5 bases). This CDR3 contains 14 residues. Germline CDR1 MNHEY, CDR2 SMNVEV (reference sequence). Trimming cost V 2 bases and J 6 bases, with 11 bases left between them. The CDR3 reads CASSLSPGGQPQHF. DNA for the CDR3: TGTGCCAGCAGTTTAAGTCCTGGGGGTCAGCCCCAGCATTTT.

There are a few counts of this clonotype. The chain uses TRBV4-1 and TRBJ1-5; TRBD1 agrees at 8 bases. From germline, CDR1 is MGHRA and CDR2 YSYEKL. Germline trimming cut 4 bases from V and 5 bases from J; bases unmatched to any gene: 16. CDR3 length equals 18 residues. The CDR3 reads CASSPGQVMGRVDQPQHF. In nucleotides, the CDR3 is TGCGCCAGCAGCCCGGGACAGGTAATGGGCCGGGTAGATCAGCCCCAGCATTTT.

V and J are TRBV20-1 and TRBJ2-7; D possibly corresponds to TRBD1 (5 bases). The germline V gene encodes CDR1 DFQATT and CDR2 SNEGSKA (reference sequence). The ends were cut back, 3 bases at V and 2 bases at J, with 8 bases in the middle. The CDR3 sequence is 12 residues long. This CDR3 reads CSASRVTYEQYF. CDR3 in DNA: TGCAGTGCTAGCAGGGTAACCTACGAGCAGTACTTC.

The genes are TRBV29-1 and TRBJ2-7; D is undetermined. Per germline, CDR1 SQVTM and CDR2 ANQGSEA. Trimming pared 0 bases from V and 6 bases from J, leaving 9 bases between. The CDR3 length is 12 residues. The CDR3 DNA reads TGCAGCGTTGAAGAGGTTTACGGCGAGCAGTACTTC. Encoded protein: CSVEEVYGEQYF.

This clonotype has more than one count but fewer than ten. This chain links TRBV7-9 with TRBJ2-7, with D possibly TRBD1 on 5 matching bases. V lost 5 bases and J lost 2, with 13 bases in between. The CDR3 covers 14 residues. Germline V gene sequence: CDR1 SEHNR, CDR2 FQNEAQ (reference sequence). CDR3 nucleotide sequence: TGTGCCAGCAGCCCGGGTGGGGCCCCCTACGAGCAGTACTTC. It specifies CASSPGGAPYEQYF.

This clonotype was detected a few times. The gene calls are TRBV6-5 and TRBJ1-5, with 7 bases fitting TRBD1. The CDR3 length is 14 residues. V lost 3 bases to trimming and J lost 7 bases; unmatched junction nucleotides: 6. Germline V gene data show CDR1 as MNHEY and CDR2 as SVGAGI. The CDR3 DNA follows: TGTGCCAGCAGTTATGCAGGGGGAAGACAGCCCCAGCATTTT. This translates into CASSYAGGRQPQHF.

Only a few counts were recorded for this clonotype. J is TRBJ2-7 and V is TRBV9; maybe TRBD2 (5 bases). V lost 4 bases, J lost 3 bases, and 11 bases lay in between. The germline V gene encodes CDR1 SGDLS and CDR2 YYNGEE. The length of the CDR3 is 13 residues. The CDR3, as DNA: TGTGCCAGCAGCATTGATGCGGGCTACGAGCAGTACTTC. Translating it yields CASSIDAGYEQYF.

This clonotype was seen a few times. The chain uses TRBV12-3 or TRBV12-4 and TRBJ2-5, with 13 positions matching TRBD2. J gave up 3 bases and V 6 bases, and 13 bases lay outside the gene matches. The length of the CDR3 is 18 residues. This CDR3 is CASSVDGLAGVPKETQYF. Here the CDR3 DNA reads TGTGCCAGCAGCGTAGACGGACTAGCGGGAGTTCCCAAAGAGACCCAGTACTTC.

This clonotype occurred many times. CDR3 residues: CASSVDLAGYNEQFF. In nucleotides, the CDR3 is TGTGCCAGCAGCGTAGATTTAGCGGGCTACAATGAGCAGTTCTTC. The chain combines TRBV9 with TRBJ2-1, with TRBD2 identical over 7 bases. CDR1 is SGDLS, CDR2 YYNGEE, per germline. CDR3 length equals 15 residues. V shed 0 bases, J shed 3 bases, and the junction held 3 bases outside the gene matches.

The genes are TRBV12-3 or TRBV12-4 and TRBJ2-2; 8 nucleotides line up with TRBD2. The CDR3 extends over 15 amino acids. With V trimmed by 6 bases and J by 4 bases, 7 bases remained unmatched. For the CDR3, the DNA is TGTGCCAGCAGAATAGCGGGATGGGGCACCGGGGAGCTGTTTTTT. Amino acid sequence: CASRIAGWGTGELFF.

This chain links TRBV15 with TRBJ2-7, with D perhaps matching TRBD2 (6 bases). The CDR3 consists of 14 residues. Per germline, CDR1 LNHNV and CDR2 YYDKDF (reference sequence). Trimming pared 5 bases from V and 0 bases from J, leaving 11 bases between. CDR3 DNA sequence: TGTGCCACCAGCGGGGACTCCTACTCCTACGAGCAGTACTTC. Translating it yields CATSGDSYSYEQYF.

This clonotype was seen at least ten times. The chain employs TRBV7-9 and TRBJ2-7; 9 bases fit TRBD2. Germline V lookup: CDR1 SEHNR, CDR2 FQNEAQ (reference sequence). This CDR3 region has 15 residues. The J segment lost 2 bases and the V segment lost 5 bases, leaving 7 bases of the junction unmatched. CDR3 sequence (DNA): TGTGCCAGCAGCCCCAAGACTAGCGGCCCCTACGAGCAGTACTTC. This translates into CASSPKTSGPYEQYF.

This clonotype was counted once. The rearrangement uses TRBV28 and TRBJ2-3; D call uncertain. This CDR3 region has 14 residues. Trimming removed 4 bases at V and 4 bases at J, with 12 bases between. The germline gives CDR1 MDHEN, CDR2 SYDVKM. CDR3 residues: CASSSDLISDTQYF. CDR3 sequence (DNA): TGTGCCAGCAGTTCCGATCTGATCTCAGATACGCAGTATTTT.

The chain is built from TRBV12-3 or TRBV12-4 and TRBJ2-5; 11 bases fit TRBD1. V lost 5 bases, J lost 2 bases, and 4 bases stayed unmatched. This CDR3 is built from 15 residues. CDR3 DNA: TGTGCCAGCAGTCGGGACAGGGGGAGGCAAGAGACCCAGTACTTC. Its protein product is CASSRDRGRQETQYF.

J is TRBJ2-1 and V is TRBV20-1; unclear D gene. Germline CDR1 reads DFQATT; CDR2 reads SNEGSKA (reference sequence). The CDR3 is made up of 13 amino acids. The ends were cut back, 3 bases at V and 3 bases at J, with 9 bases in the middle. The CDR3 sequence is CSASVADYNEQFF. The CDR3 region has the DNA TGCAGTGCTAGTGTGGCCGACTACAATGAGCAGTTCTTC.

V usage is TRBV4-1 and J usage is TRBJ2-7; a weak D match, TRBD1 (5 bases). The CDR3 has 15 amino acids. In germline, CDR1 is MGHRA, CDR2 YSYEKL. V was trimmed by 3 bases and J by 7 bases, leaving 19 bases between them. The CDR3 sequence is CASSHGREFSREQYF. CDR3 sequence (DNA): TGCGCCAGCAGCCATGGCAGGGAATTTTCGCGTGAGCAGTACTTC.

This clonotype was recorded a few times. V and J are TRBV11-2 and TRBJ1-3; possible D gene TRBD1, 6 bases. The germline V gene encodes CDR1 SGHAT and CDR2 FQNNGV. The CDR3 loop spans 16 amino acids. V dropped 0 bases and J dropped 1 base, with 10 bases sitting between them. The CDR3 nucleotides read TGTGCCAGCAGCTTAGAGGGGGGGCTTTCTGGAAACACCATATATTTT. Amino acid sequence: CASSLEGGLSGNTIYF.

The chain carries TRBV24-1 and TRBJ2-5; 8 bases agree with TRBD1. The germline CDR1 and CDR2 sequences are KGHDR and SFDVKD. V dropped 2 bases and J dropped 4; count of bases not matched to a gene: 8. This CDR3 region has 16 residues. Here the CDR3 DNA reads TGTGCCACCAGTGATTCAGGCAGGGGGCGTGGAGAGACCCAGTACTTC. Its protein is CATSDSGRGRGETQYF.

This chain joins TRBV6-5 and TRBJ1-4; TRBD1 agrees at 7 bases. V shed 3 bases, J shed 8 bases, and the junction held 12 bases outside the gene matches. The CDR3 runs to 16 residues. Germline V gene data show CDR1 as MNHEY and CDR2 as SVGAGI. The CDR3, as DNA: TGTGCCAGCAGTTATAGTCCGGGACAGTGGGAGGAAAAACTGTTTTTT. This encodes CASSYSPGQWEEKLFF.

This clonotype was counted many times. The chain is built from TRBV5-1 and TRBJ1-1; D is unresolved. Trimming removed 3 bases at V and 1 base at J, with 13 bases between. The germline CDR1 and CDR2 sequences are SGHRS and YFSETQ. The length of the CDR3 is 15 residues. The CDR3 DNA reads as TGCGCCAGCAGCTCTAACCGGGATCCGAACACTGAAGCTTTCTTT. Translation: CASSSNRDPNTEAFF.

There are a few counts of this clonotype. This sequence joins TRBV6-1 and TRBJ2-7; a possible D gene is TRBD2 (5 bases). The CDR3 is made up of 16 amino acids. The V end lost 3 bases, the J end lost 5 bases, and 20 bases lay between the germline ends. CDR1 and CDR2 from the germline V gene are MNHNS and SASEGT. This CDR3 is CASSELLGTGSDEQYF. The DNA of the CDR3 is TGTGCCAGCAGTGAGCTCCTTGGAACGGGAAGCGACGAGCAGTACTTC.

The chain couples TRBV4-1 to TRBJ1-1; D remains ambiguous. CDR3 length equals 16 residues. Trimming took 1 base from V and 1 from J, leaving 13 bases between them. The germline CDR1 and CDR2 sequences are MGHRA and YSYEKL. The CDR3, as DNA: TGCGCCAGCAGCCAAGCCAACTCGGCGGGGAACACTGAAGCTTTCTTT. Encoded protein: CASSQANSAGNTEAFF.

Worth noting for this clonotype: This may arise from a read error, as a much more abundant clone is one base away. The chain recombines TRBV12-3 or TRBV12-4 with TRBJ2-7; D is unclear. Trimming cost V 5 bases and J 6 bases, with 11 bases left between them. This CDR3 region has 12 residues. The chain's CDR3 is CASSHEGTEQYV. CDR3 DNA: TGTGCCAGCAGTCACGAAGGAACCGAGCAGTACGTC.

V usage is TRBV20-1 and J usage is TRBJ2-1; TRBD2 agrees at 9 bases. The CDR3 contains 13 residues. J gave up 9 bases and V 3 bases, and 6 bases lay outside the gene matches. Looked up from germline, CDR1 is DFQATT and CDR2 is SNEGSKA (reference sequence). CDR3 sequence (DNA): TGCAGTGCTAGGGGCGGGAGGGCCGGTGAGCAGTTCTTC. This codes for CSARGGRAGEQFF.

The V call is TRBV14, the J call TRBJ1-4; D is unclear. Germline V gene sequence: CDR1 SGHDN, CDR2 FVKESK. V was pared by 0 bases and J by 7 bases, with 12 bases between. The CDR3 has 15 amino acids. The CDR3 DNA is TGTGCCAGCAGCCAAGAACGGGGATGGGGTGAAAAACTGTTTTTT. Amino acids: CASSQERGWGEKLFF.

This sequence joins TRBV12-3 or TRBV12-4 and TRBJ2-5; 7 bases are a match to TRBD2. The CDR3 has 18 residues. J gave up 2 bases and V 1 base, and 13 bases lay outside the gene matches. CDR3 residues: CASSLVQGGGSLQETQYF. CDR3 coding DNA: TGTGCCAGCAGTTTAGTGCAGGGCGGCGGGAGTTTACAAGAGACCCAGTACTTC.